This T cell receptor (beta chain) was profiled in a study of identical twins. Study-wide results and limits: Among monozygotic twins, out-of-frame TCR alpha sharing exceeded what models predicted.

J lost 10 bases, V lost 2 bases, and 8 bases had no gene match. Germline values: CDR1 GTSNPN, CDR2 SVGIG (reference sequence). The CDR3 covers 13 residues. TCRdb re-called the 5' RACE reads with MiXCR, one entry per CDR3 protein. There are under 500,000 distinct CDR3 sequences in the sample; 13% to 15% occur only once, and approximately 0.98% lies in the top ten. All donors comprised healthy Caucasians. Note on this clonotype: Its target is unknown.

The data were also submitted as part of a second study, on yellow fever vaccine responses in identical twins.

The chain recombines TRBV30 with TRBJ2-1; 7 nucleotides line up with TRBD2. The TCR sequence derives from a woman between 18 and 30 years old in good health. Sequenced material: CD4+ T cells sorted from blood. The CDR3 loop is CAWSSRRGGEQFF. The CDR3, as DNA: TGTGCCTGGAGTTCGCGGAGGGGAGGGGAGCAGTTCTTC.